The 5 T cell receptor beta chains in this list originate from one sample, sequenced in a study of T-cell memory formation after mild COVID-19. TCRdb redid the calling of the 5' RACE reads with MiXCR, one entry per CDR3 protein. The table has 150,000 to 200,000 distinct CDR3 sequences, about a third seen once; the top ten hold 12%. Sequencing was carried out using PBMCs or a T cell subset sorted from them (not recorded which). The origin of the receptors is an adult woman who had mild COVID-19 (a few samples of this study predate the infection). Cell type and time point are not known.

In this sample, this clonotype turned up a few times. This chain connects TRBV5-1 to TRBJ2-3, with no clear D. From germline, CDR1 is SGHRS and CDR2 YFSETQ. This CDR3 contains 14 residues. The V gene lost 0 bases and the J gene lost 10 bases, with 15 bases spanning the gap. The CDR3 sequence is CASSLDSNIRSQYF. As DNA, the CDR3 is TGCGCCAGCAGCTTGGACAGTAACATACGTTCGCAGTATTTT.

As DNA, the CDR3 is TGTGCCAGCAGCTCCGCAAACGGAAACACCATATATTTT. Translated: CASSSANGNTIYF. This chain uses TRBV5-4 with TRBJ1-3, with D unresolved. Germline V lookup: CDR1 SGHNT, CDR2 YYREEE (reference sequence). V was clipped by 3 bases and J by 4 bases, with 8 bases between them. This CDR3 has 13 amino acids.

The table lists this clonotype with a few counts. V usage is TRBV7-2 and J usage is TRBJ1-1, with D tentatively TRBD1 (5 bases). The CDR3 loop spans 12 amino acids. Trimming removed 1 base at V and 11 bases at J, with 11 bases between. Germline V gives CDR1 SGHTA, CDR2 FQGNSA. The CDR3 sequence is CASSLDQGTAFF. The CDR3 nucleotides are TGTGCCAGCAGCTTAGATCAGGGAACGGCTTTCTTT.

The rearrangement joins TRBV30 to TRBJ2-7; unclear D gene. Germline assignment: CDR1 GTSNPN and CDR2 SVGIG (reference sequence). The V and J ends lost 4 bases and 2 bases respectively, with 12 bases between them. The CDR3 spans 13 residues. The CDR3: CAWKPPVTYEQYF. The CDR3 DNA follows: TGTGCCTGGAAACCTCCCGTTACCTACGAGCAGTACTTC.

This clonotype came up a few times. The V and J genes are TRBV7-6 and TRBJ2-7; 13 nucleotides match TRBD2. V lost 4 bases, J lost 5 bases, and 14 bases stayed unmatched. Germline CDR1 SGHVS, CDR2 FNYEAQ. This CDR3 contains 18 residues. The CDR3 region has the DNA TGTGCCAGCAGCTCCCCACCTCCACTAGCGGGAGGGGGGAACGAGCAGTACTTC. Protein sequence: CASSSPPPLAGGGNEQYF.